This is a list of T cell receptor beta chains from one sample in a study of control samples from healthy donors and cancer patients. The repertoire was sequenced with immunoSEQ multiplex PCR; TCRdb's copy has only in-frame clones and lacks some. Altogether about 170,000 clones are present, more than 85% being singletons, with the ten largest covering around 2%. The sample consisted of blood. These receptors were taken from a woman between 40 and 55 years old in good health. Both conserved end residues are part of each CDR3. The D gene is left open where the match is weak. The size of a clone is reported for some rows only, either as once, few or many, or as a class for expanded clones.

D gene: NA
clone size: NA
V gene: TRBV6-5
J gene: TRBJ2-2
CDR3 protein: CASSYGGNTGELFF
CDR3 DNA: TGTGCCAGCAGTTACGGGGGGAACACCGGGGAGCTGTTTTTT

D gene: NA
clone size: NA
V gene: TRBV5-1
J gene: TRBJ1-3
CDR3 protein: CASSLVTGTGNTIYF
CDR3 DNA: TGCGCCAGCAGCTTGGTTACAGGGACTGGAAACACCATATATTTT

D gene: NA
clone size: NA
V gene: TRBV5-1
J gene: TRBJ2-3
CDR3 protein: CASSEPGGSTDTQYF
CDR3 DNA: TGCGCCAGCAGCGAGCCAGGGGGGAGCACAGATACGCAGTATTTT

D gene: TRBD2
clone size: NA
V gene: TRBV27
J gene: TRBJ2-1
CDR3 protein: CASTLAGGLPYNEQFF
CDR3 DNA: TGTGCCAGCACTCTAGCGGGGGGGCTTCCCTACAATGAGCAGTTCTTC

D gene: TRBD1
clone size: NA
V gene: TRBV18
J gene: TRBJ2-5
CDR3 protein: CASSPSGQARMGTQYF
CDR3 DNA: TGTGCCAGCTCACCCTCGGGACAGGCCCGAATGGGGACCCAGTACTTC

D gene: NA
clone size: NA
V gene: TRBV4-1
J gene: TRBJ2-5
CDR3 protein: CASSPIVKSYQETQYF
CDR3 DNA: TGCGCCAGCAGCCCCATCGTAAAGTCCTACCAAGAGACCCAGTACTTC

D gene: NA
clone size: NA
V gene: TRBV12-3/TRBV12-4
J gene: TRBJ2-7
CDR3 protein: CASSPDSYEQYF
CDR3 DNA: TGTGCCAGCAGCCCGGACAGCTACGAGCAGTACTTC

D gene: NA
clone size: NA
V gene: TRBV4-2
J gene: TRBJ1-2
CDR3 protein: CASSQEQELGYTF
CDR3 DNA: TGTGCCAGCAGCCAAGAGCAGGAGCTTGGCTACACCTTC

D gene: NA
clone size: NA
V gene: TRBV12-3/TRBV12-4
J gene: TRBJ1-2
CDR3 protein: CASSLGNYGYTF
CDR3 DNA: TGTGCCAGCAGTTTAGGGAACTATGGCTACACCTTC

D gene: NA
clone size: NA
V gene: TRBV27
J gene: TRBJ2-3
CDR3 protein: CASSLLNTQYF
CDR3 DNA: TGTGCCAGCAGTTTGTTAAATACGCAGTATTTT

D gene: NA
clone size: NA
V gene: TRBV10-3
J gene: TRBJ1-1
CDR3 protein: CAISESWGEGNTEAFF
CDR3 DNA: TGTGCCATCAGTGAGTCATGGGGCGAGGGGAACACTGAAGCTTTCTTT

D gene: TRBD2
clone size: once
V gene: TRBV6-5
J gene: TRBJ2-4
CDR3 protein: CAVVGGAAKNIQYF
CDR3 DNA: TGTGCAGTGGTCGGGGGGGCCGCCAAAAACATTCAGTACTTC

D gene: TRBD2
clone size: NA
V gene: TRBV27
J gene: TRBJ2-7
CDR3 protein: CASSLAGGTYEQYF
CDR3 DNA: TGTGCCAGCAGCCTGGCGGGGGGCACCTACGAGCAGTACTTC

D gene: NA
clone size: NA
V gene: TRBV2
J gene: TRBJ1-5
CDR3 protein: CASSEGLTKGNQPQHF
CDR3 DNA: TGTGCCAGCAGCGAGGGTCTTACAAAGGGCAATCAGCCCCAGCATTTT

D gene: TRBD1
clone size: NA
V gene: TRBV19
J gene: TRBJ1-2
CDR3 protein: CASSPGTGIGYTF
CDR3 DNA: TGTGCCAGTAGTCCTGGGACAGGGATAGGCTACACCTTC